Each of the 13 T cell receptor beta chains below was sequenced from the same sample in a study of T cells in Graves' hyperthyroidism and ophthalmopathy. Amplification targeted TCR beta CDR3 regions from RNA transcripts. A set of HTBI primers served as the primers for a first-round RT-PCR of the TCR CDR3. TCRdb called the multiplex PCR reads again in MiXCR, with one record for every CDR3 protein. The table shows about half a million distinct CDR3 sequences, with about 16% occurring only once. Sequenced material: blood. These receptors were obtained from a woman between 25 and 40 years old with Graves' ophthalmopathy.

This chain connects TRBV19 to TRBJ2-1, with 9 bases fitting TRBD1. Per the germline V gene, CDR1 is LNHDA and CDR2 is SQIVND (reference sequence). The ends lost 1 base at V and 10 bases at J; junction bases unmatched: 8. The length of the CDR3 is 15 residues. CDR3 nucleotide sequence: TGTGCCAGTAGTATAGGGGGACAGGGTAGGGGCGAGCAGTTCTTC. This gives the protein CASSIGGQGRGEQFF.

This sequence joins TRBV30 and TRBJ2-7; 10 bases fit TRBD1. V dropped 0 bases and J dropped 5; count of bases not matched to a gene: 1. The CDR3 consists of 13 residues. Germline CDR1 GTSNPN, CDR2 SVGIG (reference sequence). The CDR3 protein is CAWSVGTGDEQYF. The CDR3 bases are TGTGCCTGGAGTGTAGGGACAGGGGACGAGCAGTACTTC. Variable domain in full (rest from reference TRBV30 and TRBJ2-7): SQTIHQWPATLVQPVGSPLSLECTVEGTSNPNLYWYRQAAGRGLQLLFYSVGIGQISSEVPQNLSASRPQDRQFILSSKKLLLSDSGFYLCAWSVGTGDEQYFGPGTRLTVT.

The V and J genes are TRBV15 and TRBJ2-3; D not resolved. V lost 3 bases, J lost 2 bases, and 3 bases lay in between. CDR3 length equals 12 residues. Germline assignment: CDR1 LNHNV and CDR2 YYDKDF (reference sequence). The CDR3 here is CATSRVTDTQYF. The CDR3 bases are TGTGCCACCAGCAGGGTCACAGATACGCAGTATTTT.

This clonotype was found many times. The rearrangement links TRBV6-1 to TRBJ2-2; perhaps TRBD1 as D (6 bases). Looked up from germline, CDR1 is MNHNS and CDR2 is SASEGT. The V end was cut by 6 bases, the J end by 0 bases, with 11 bases between. The CDR3 is 15 residues long. The CDR3 here is CASRPGTTNTGELFF. The CDR3 bases are TGTGCCAGCAGGCCCGGGACAACGAACACCGGGGAGCTGTTTTTT.

The chain combines TRBV20-1 with TRBJ2-2; 8 nucleotides agree with TRBD2. CDR1 and CDR2 from the germline V gene are DFQATT and SNEGSKA (reference sequence). The CDR3 extends over 13 amino acids. The ends lost 1 base at V and 8 bases at J; junction bases unmatched: 3. CDR3 loop: CSARVLAEGELFF. Written as DNA, the CDR3 is TGCAGTGCTAGAGTACTAGCGGAGGGGGAGCTGTTTTTT.

This clonotype was recorded many times. V gene TRBV20-1 combines with J gene TRBJ2-1; 9 bases are shared with TRBD1. Germline V CDR1 and CDR2: DFQATT, SNEGSKA (reference sequence). The CDR3 covers 15 residues. After removal of 0 bases from V and 5 bases from J, the junction contained 5 bases not matched to a gene. CDR3 DNA sequence: TGCAGTGCTAGAGACGGGACAGGGCCCAACAATGAGCAGTTCTTC. Translation: CSARDGTGPNNEQFF.

This clonotype was picked up a small number of times. V usage is TRBV4-3 and J usage is TRBJ2-2; 11 bases are shared with TRBD2. Losses at the gene ends were 1 base for V and 7 bases for J; bases not matched to a gene: 5. Germline CDR1 is LGHNA and CDR2 is YSLEER. The CDR3 covers 16 residues. The CDR3 protein is CASSQVLAGVVGELFF. The CDR3, as DNA: TGCGCCAGCAGCCAAGTACTAGCGGGAGTAGTCGGGGAGCTGTTTTTT.

This clonotype was seen repeatedly, ten times or more. V and J are TRBV7-8 and TRBJ2-3, with D unclear. V was cut by 1 base and J by 2 bases, with 10 bases left in between. Germline CDR1 SGHVS, CDR2 FQNEAQ. This CDR3 contains 15 residues. The CDR3 coding sequence is TGTGCCAGCAGCTTAGAATGGACCCCCACAGATACGCAGTATTTT. Protein: CASSLEWTPTDTQYF.

V gene TRBV4-1 combines with J gene TRBJ1-1; D unclear. Germline loops: CDR1 MGHRA, CDR2 YSYEKL. V was cut by 2 bases and J by 5 bases, with 12 bases left in between. The CDR3 consists of 14 residues. The DNA of the CDR3 is TGCGCCAGCAGCCAATTTTACGGGAAGACTGAAGCTTTCTTT. Translating it yields CASSQFYGKTEAFF.

The sample holds many counts of this clonotype. The gene calls are TRBV12-3 or TRBV12-4 and TRBJ2-5; no firm D call. V shed 1 base and J shed 1 base, with 7 bases lying between them. The CDR3 is 14 residues long. The CDR3 nucleotides read TGTGCCAGCAGTTTAGGACGGCCCCAAGAGACCCAGTACTTC. Amino acids: CASSLGRPQETQYF.

This clonotype occurred a few times. The chain carries TRBV2 and TRBJ1-1; D ambiguous. The CDR3 extends over 15 amino acids. CDR1 SNHLY and CDR2 FYNNEI come from the germline V gene. V lost 5 bases to trimming and J lost 1 base, with 14 bases between them. The CDR3, as DNA: TGTGCCAGCAGTTCGTCGAGGGAGAAGAACACTGAAGCTTTCTTT. Its translation: CASSSSREKNTEAFF.

Regarding this clonotype: Without the conserved terminal phenylalanine or tryptophan, this CDR3 likely stems from a read error. The genes are TRBV7-9 and TRBJ2-7; 7 bases are shared with TRBD1. V was pared by 5 bases and J by 0 bases, with 7 bases of the junction left unmatched. The CDR3 consists of 15 residues. Germline V gene lookup returns CDR1 SEHNR and CDR2 FQNEAQ (reference sequence). The CDR3, as DNA: TGTGCCAGCAGCCAGACGGGACAGAGCTCCTACGAGCAGTACCTC. Translation gives CASSQTGQSSYEQYL.

A few counts support this clonotype. This chain connects TRBV5-1 to TRBJ1-3, with unresolved D. The CDR3 sequence is 15 residues long. The V and J ends lost 6 bases and 0 bases respectively, with 13 bases between them. The germline gives CDR1 SGHRS, CDR2 YFSETQ. The CDR3 bases are TGCGCCAGCACCCTTGGCGACTTCTCTGGAAACACCATATATTTT. This encodes CASTLGDFSGNTIYF.